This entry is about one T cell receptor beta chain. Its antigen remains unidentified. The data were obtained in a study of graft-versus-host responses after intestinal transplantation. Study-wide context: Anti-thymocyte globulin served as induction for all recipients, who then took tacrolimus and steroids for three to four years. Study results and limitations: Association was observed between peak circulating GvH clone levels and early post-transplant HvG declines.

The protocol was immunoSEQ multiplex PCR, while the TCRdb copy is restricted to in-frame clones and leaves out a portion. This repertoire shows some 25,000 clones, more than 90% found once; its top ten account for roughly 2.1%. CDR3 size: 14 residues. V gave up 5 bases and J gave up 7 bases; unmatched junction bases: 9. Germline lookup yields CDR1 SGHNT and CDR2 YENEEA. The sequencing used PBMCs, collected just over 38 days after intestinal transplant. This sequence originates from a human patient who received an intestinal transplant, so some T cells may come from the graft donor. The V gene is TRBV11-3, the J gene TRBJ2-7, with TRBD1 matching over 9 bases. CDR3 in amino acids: CASSPGQGKREQYF. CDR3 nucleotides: TGTGCCAGCAGCCCGGGACAGGGAAAGCGGGAGCAGTACTTC.